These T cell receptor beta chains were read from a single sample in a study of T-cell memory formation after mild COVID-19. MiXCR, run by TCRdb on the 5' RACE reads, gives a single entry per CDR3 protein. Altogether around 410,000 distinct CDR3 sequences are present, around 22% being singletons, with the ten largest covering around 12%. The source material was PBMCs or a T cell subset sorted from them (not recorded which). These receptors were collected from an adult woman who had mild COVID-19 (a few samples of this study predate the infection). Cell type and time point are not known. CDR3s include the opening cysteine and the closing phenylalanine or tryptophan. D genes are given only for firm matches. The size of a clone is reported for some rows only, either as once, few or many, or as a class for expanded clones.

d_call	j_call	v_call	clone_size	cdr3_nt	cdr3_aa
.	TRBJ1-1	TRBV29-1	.	TGCAGCTCCTCTGAAGCTTTCTTT	CSSSEAFF
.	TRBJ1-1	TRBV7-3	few	TGTGCCAGCAGCTTAGTGGGCGGGGTAGACGAAGCTTTCTTT	CASSLVGGVDEAFF
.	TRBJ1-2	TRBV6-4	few	TGTGCCAGCAGTCCGGAGCTAACGGACTATGGCTACACCTTC	CASSPELTDYGYTF
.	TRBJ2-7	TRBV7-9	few	TGTGCCAGCAGCTCCCCCGGGCGCGAGCAGTACTTC	CASSSPGREQYF
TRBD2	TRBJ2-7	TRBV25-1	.	TGTGCCAGCAACTTCGGGACTAGCGGGAGCGAGCAGTACTTC	CASNFGTSGSEQYF
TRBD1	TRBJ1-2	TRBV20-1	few	TGCAGTGCCCTGACAGGGGGTGGAGGCTACACCTTC	CSALTGGGGYTF
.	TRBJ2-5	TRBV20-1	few	TGCAGTGCTAGAGTCTTTGGAGGACGGAGCCAAGAGACCCAGTACTTC	CSARVFGGRSQETQYF
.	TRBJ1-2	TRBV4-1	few	TGCGCCAGCAGCCACCCCGGGATCGGTAACTATGGCTACACCTTC	CASSHPGIGNYGYTF
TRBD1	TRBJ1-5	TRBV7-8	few	TGTGCCAGCACCGGGACAGGGAATCAGCCCCAGCATTTT	CASTGTGNQPQHF
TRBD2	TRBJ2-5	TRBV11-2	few	TGTGCCAGCAGCGTGGGCCTAGCGGGGGGCCAAGAGACCCAGTACTTC	CASSVGLAGGQETQYF
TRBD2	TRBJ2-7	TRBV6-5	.	TGTGCCAGCAGTTACTCTAGCGGGGTTACTAAGGAGCAGTACTTC	CASSYSSGVTKEQYF
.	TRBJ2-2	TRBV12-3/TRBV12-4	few	TGTGCCAGCACTTTAAGCGCCAACACCGGGGAGCTGTTTTTT	CASTLSANTGELFF
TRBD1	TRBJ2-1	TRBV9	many	TGTGCCAGCAGCGTAGCCCCGGGGACAGGGTTAAGTGAGCAGTTCTTC	CASSVAPGTGLSEQFF
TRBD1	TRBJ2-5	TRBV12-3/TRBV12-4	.	TGTGCCAGCAGTTCTGGGACAGCAGAAGAGACCCAGTACTTC	CASSSGTAEETQYF
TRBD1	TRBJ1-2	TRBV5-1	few	TGCGCCAGTGCAGCACAGGGACAGAACTATGGCTACACCTTC	CASAAQGQNYGYTF
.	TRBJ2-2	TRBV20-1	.	TGCAGTGCTAGAGAGTACGGGGAGCTGTTTTTT	CSAREYGELFF
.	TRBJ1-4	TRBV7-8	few	TGTGCCAGCAGCTTCCCGGGCCAGCGATCCCAGGAGGAGGAAAAACTGTTTTTT	CASSFPGQRSQEEEKLFF
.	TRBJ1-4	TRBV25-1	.	TGTGCCAGCAGTCATGGGTCCCTTAATGAAAAACTGTTTTTT	CASSHGSLNEKLFF
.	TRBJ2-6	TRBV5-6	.	TGTGCCAGCAGCCTCCCCGGGACCGAAGTCTCTGGGGCCAACGTCCTGACTTTC	CASSLPGTEVSGANVLTF
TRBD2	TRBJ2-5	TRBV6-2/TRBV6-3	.	TGTGCCAGCAGTTACAAGCCACTAGCGGAAAACCAAGAGACCCAGTACTTC	CASSYKPLAENQETQYF
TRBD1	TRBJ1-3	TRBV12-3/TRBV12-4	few	TGTGCCAGTGGGGACAGGGGCGCCATATATTTT	CASGDRGAIYF
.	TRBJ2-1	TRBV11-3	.	TGTGCCAGCAGCCCACCTCTGGATGATGAGCAGTTCTTC	CASSPPLDDEQFF
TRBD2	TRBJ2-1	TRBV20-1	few	TGCAGTGCTACCGACACTAGCGGGAGATACAATGAGCAGTTCTTC	CSATDTSGRYNEQFF
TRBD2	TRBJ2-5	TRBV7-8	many	TGTGCCAGCAGCTTAGCGTCACCGGGACTAGCGGAACAAGAGACCCAGTACTTC	CASSLASPGLAEQETQYF
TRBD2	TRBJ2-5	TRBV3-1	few	TGTGCCAGCAGCATGTTGAGCGGGGGGGCCGGTGAGACCCAGTACTTC	CASSMLSGGAGETQYF
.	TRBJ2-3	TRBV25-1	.	TGTGCCAGCAGGGGGGACTCCCCCACAGATACGCAGTATTTT	CASRGDSPTDTQYF
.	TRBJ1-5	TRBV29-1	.	TGCAGCGTTGGAGGTCAGACCTCCCTATTTAGCAATCAGCCCCAGCATTTT	CSVGGQTSLFSNQPQHF
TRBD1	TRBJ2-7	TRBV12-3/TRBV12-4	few	TGTGCCAGCAGCAGCTCACCCGGGACAGGGGGAACCTACGAGCAGTACTTC	CASSSSPGTGGTYEQYF
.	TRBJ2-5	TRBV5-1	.	TGCGCCAGCAGCCCAGGGACATCCCAAGAGACCCAGTACTTC	CASSPGTSQETQYF
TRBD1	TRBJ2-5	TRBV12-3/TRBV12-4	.	TGTGCCAGCACACAGGACAGGGGAGGGCAGACCCAGTACTTC	CASTQDRGGQTQYF
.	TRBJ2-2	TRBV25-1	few	TGTGCCAGCAGTGATCCTTCGGGGGGCGCGAACACCGGGGAGCTGTTTTTT	CASSDPSGGANTGELFF
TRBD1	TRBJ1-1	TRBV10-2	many	TGCGCCAGCAAGCCAGGGGGCACTGAAGCTTTCTTT	CASKPGGTEAFF
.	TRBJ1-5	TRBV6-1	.	TGTGCCAGCTCAAAACTCGACAGGCTCAATCAGCCCCAGCATTTT	CASSKLDRLNQPQHF
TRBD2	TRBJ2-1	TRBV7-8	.	TGTGCCAGAAGCTTAGATAGGACTAGCGGCTTATACAATGAGCAGTTCTTC	CARSLDRTSGLYNEQFF
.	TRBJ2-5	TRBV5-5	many	TGTGCCAGCAGCTCCGCGATAGCCGGAGAGACCCAGTACTTC	CASSSAIAGETQYF
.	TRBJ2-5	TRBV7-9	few	TGTGCCAGCAGCTTAAATTGGGAGACCCAGTACTTC	CASSLNWETQYF
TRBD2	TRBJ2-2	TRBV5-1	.	TGCGCCAGCAGCTTGACCAGACTAGCTGCCGGGGAGCTGTTTTTT	CASSLTRLAAGELFF
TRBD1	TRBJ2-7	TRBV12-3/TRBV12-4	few	TGTGCCAGCACCCTAAGTCCGGACAGGGACTACGAGCAGTACTTC	CASTLSPDRDYEQYF
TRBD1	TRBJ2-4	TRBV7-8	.	TGTGCCAGCAGCTTACAGGGGGACATTCAGTACTTC	CASSLQGDIQYF
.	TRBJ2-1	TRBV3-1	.	TGTGCCAGCAGCTTTAGCGGAGTCAATGAGCAGTTCTTC	CASSFSGVNEQFF
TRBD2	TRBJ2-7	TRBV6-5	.	TGTGCCAGCAGTTACAGGCTAGCGGACTCCTACGAGCAGTACTTC	CASSYRLADSYEQYF